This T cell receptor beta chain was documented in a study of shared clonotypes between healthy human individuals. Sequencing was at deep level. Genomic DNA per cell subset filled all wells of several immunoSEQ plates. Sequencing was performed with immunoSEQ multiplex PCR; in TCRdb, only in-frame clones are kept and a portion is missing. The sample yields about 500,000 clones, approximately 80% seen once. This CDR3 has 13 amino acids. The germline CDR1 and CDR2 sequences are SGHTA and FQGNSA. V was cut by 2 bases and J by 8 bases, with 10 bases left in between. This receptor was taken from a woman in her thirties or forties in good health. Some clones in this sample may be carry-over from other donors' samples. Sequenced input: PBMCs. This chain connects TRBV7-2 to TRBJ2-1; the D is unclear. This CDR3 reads CASSLNSLDEQFF. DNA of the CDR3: TGTGCCAGCAGCTTAAATTCCCTTGATGAGCAGTTCTTC.